This is a list of T cell receptor beta chains from one sample in a study of CXCR3-negative and CXCR3-positive naive CD8 T cells. For each CDR3 protein, TCRdb gives one entry from its re-call of the 5' RACE reads, without DNA. Its listing shows about 53,000 distinct CDR3 sequences. Specimen: naive CXCR3- CD8+ T cells from blood. The source is a human donor in good health. Some clones in this sample may be carry-over from other donors' samples. The CDR3 runs from the conserved cysteine through the conserved F or W. The order of the fields is J gene, V gene, clone size, CDR3 protein. The size field is filled for only some rows; it gives once, few, many or a size class.

J gene: TRBJ2-7; V gene: TRBV7-9; clone size: NA; CDR3 protein: CASSFLPGQGYEQYF
J gene: TRBJ2-7; V gene: TRBV10-3; clone size: NA; CDR3 protein: CAISESHTGQSYEQYF
J gene: TRBJ1-2; V gene: TRBV29-1; clone size: NA; CDR3 protein: CSVDSETAINRPYGYTF
J gene: TRBJ2-7; V gene: TRBV13; clone size: NA; CDR3 protein: CASSGAPLRDEQYF
J gene: TRBJ2-1; V gene: TRBV12-3/TRBV12-4; clone size: NA; CDR3 protein: CASSFEDSSYNEQFF
J gene: TRBJ2-1; V gene: TRBV7-9; clone size: NA; CDR3 protein: CASSLGGAPDNEQFF
J gene: TRBJ1-4; V gene: TRBV3-1; clone size: NA; CDR3 protein: CASSLYANEKLFF
J gene: TRBJ2-1; V gene: TRBV15; clone size: NA; CDR3 protein: CATSRDGSGLNNEQFF
J gene: TRBJ2-7; V gene: TRBV29-1; clone size: NA; CDR3 protein: CSVESGSSDEQYF
J gene: TRBJ2-7; V gene: TRBV29-1; clone size: NA; CDR3 protein: CSVPGQGAYEQYF
J gene: TRBJ2-5; V gene: TRBV6-2/TRBV6-3; clone size: medium-sized; CDR3 protein: CASSGGPQETQYF
J gene: TRBJ2-4; V gene: TRBV4-1; clone size: NA; CDR3 protein: CASSPRREANIQYF
J gene: TRBJ2-2; V gene: TRBV19; clone size: NA; CDR3 protein: CASTPENTGELFF
J gene: TRBJ2-7; V gene: TRBV4-1; clone size: NA; CDR3 protein: CASSQEGTVATDEQYF